The clone carrying this T cell receptor (beta chain) was detected many times. The antigen is unknown. The sample originates from a study of read filtering for tumor transcriptome and immune sequencing. Study observations and caveats: Compared with RNA-seq, IR-seq gave much higher clonotype depth and reliability. Sorted CD138-negative bone marrow cells were not purified T cells.

From roughly 390 ng of RNA, a library with molecular barcoded alpha/delta and beta/gamma adaptors was made. TCRdb independently ran MiXCR on the reads; one entry per CDR3 protein. Among about 50,000 distinct CDR3 sequences listed, less than 20% were seen once. The CDR3 is 12 amino acids. V was shortened by 6 bases and J by 8 bases, with 14 bases between the two germline ends. CDR1 is SQVTM, CDR2 ANQGSEA, per germline. V and J are TRBV29-1 and TRBJ2-1; possible D gene TRBD2, 6 bases. The receptor was isolated from a donor at least 40 years old with multiple myeloma. The sample taken for sequencing was a population of CD138-negative cells sorted from bone marrow. In DNA, the CDR3 is TGCAGCGTCGGGACTCCGAGTCATGAGCAGTTCTTC. Encoded protein: CSVGTPSHEQFF.